This T cell receptor (beta chain) was sequenced during a study of blood T cell repertoires in COVID-19. Trimming left V 5 bases short and J 6 bases short, with 11 bases between. This CDR3 comprises 13 residues. Germline V gene sequence: CDR1 SGHTA, CDR2 FQGTGA. Participant-given clinical history determined each cohort assignment. Using immunoSEQ multiplex PCR, the repertoire was profiled, and TCRdb retains in-frame clones only, with some absent. The data hold some 140,000 clones, with 80% to 85% observed a single time. The TCR was taken from a man younger than 45 who had recovered from COVID-19. The rearrangement uses TRBV7-3 and TRBJ2-1, with D possibly being TRBD1 (5 bases). The sequenced sample consisted of PBMCs or T cells enriched from blood (not recorded which). CDR3 sequence reads: CASSTQGSNEQFF. The CDR3 DNA sequence: TGTGCCAGCAGCACCCAGGGCTCCAATGAGCAGTTCTTC.